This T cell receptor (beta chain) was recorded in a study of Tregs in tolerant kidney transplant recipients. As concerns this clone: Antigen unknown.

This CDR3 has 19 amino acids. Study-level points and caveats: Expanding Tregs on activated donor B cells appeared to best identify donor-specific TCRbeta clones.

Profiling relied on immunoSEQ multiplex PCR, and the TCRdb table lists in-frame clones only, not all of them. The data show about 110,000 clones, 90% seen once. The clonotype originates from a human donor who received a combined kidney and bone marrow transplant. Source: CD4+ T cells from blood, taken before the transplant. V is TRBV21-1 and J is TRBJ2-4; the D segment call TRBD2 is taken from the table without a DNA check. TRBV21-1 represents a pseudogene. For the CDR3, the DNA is TGTGCCAGCAGCAATTGGTATAGCGGGAGGATGTGGCCCAAAAACATTCAGTACTTC. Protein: CASSNWYSGRMWPKNIQYF.